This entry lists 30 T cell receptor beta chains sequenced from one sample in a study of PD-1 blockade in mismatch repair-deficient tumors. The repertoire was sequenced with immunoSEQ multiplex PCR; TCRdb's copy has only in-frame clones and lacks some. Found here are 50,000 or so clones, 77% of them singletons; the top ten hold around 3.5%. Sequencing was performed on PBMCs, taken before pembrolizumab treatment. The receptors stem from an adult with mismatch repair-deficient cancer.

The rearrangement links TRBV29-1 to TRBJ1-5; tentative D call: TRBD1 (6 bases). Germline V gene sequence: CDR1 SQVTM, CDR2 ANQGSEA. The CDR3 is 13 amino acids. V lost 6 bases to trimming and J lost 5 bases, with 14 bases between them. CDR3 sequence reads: CSVADRFDQPQHF. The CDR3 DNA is TGCAGCGTCGCTGACAGGTTTGATCAGCCCCAGCATTTT. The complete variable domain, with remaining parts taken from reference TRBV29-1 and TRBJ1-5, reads SAVISQKPSRDICQRGTSLTIQCQVDSQVTMMFWYRQQPGQSLTLIATANQGSEATYESGFVIDKFPISRPNLTFSTLTVSNMSPEDSSIYLCSVADRFDQPQHFGDGTRLSIL.

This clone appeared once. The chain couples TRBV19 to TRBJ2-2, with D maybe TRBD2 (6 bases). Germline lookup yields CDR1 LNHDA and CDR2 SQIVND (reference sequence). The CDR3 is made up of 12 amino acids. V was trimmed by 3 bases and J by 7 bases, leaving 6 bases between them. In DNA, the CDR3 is TGTGCCAGTAGTATCGGGAGCGGGGAGCTGTTTTTT. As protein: CASSIGSGELFF. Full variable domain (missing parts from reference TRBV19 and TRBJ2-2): DGGITQSPKYLFRKEGQNVTLSCEQNLNHDAMYWYRQDPGQGLRLIYYSQIVNDFQKGDIAEGYSVSREKKESFPLTVTSAQKNPTAFYLCASSIGSGELFFGEGSRLTVL.

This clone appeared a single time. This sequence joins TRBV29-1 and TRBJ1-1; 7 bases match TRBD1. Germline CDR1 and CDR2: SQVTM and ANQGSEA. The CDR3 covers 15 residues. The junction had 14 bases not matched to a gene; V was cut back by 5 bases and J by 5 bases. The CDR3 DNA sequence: TGCAGCGTTCAGGGGGACAGCGGACTTTGGACTGAAGCTTTCTTT. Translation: CSVQGDSGLWTEAFF.

The CDR3 DNA follows: TGCGCCAGCAGCTTGCTAGGGAACACTGAAGCTTTCTTT. Protein product: CASSLLGNTEAFF. V and J are TRBV5-1 and TRBJ1-1, with D unclear. V was pared by 1 base and J by 1 base, with 5 bases between. This CDR3 is 13 amino acids long. The germline gives CDR1 SGHRS, CDR2 YFSETQ.

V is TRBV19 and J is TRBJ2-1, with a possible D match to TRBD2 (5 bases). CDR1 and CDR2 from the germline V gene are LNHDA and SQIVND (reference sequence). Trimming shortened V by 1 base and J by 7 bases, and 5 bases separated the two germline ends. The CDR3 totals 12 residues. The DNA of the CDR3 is TGTGCCAGTAGTATAGGCGGGAATGAGCAGTTCTTC. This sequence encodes CASSIGGNEQFF.

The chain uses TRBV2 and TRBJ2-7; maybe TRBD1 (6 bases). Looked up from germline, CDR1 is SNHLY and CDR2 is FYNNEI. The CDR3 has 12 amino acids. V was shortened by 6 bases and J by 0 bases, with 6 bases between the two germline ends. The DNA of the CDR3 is TGTGCCAGCAGGGACAGCTCCTACGAGCAGTACTTC. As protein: CASRDSSYEQYF.

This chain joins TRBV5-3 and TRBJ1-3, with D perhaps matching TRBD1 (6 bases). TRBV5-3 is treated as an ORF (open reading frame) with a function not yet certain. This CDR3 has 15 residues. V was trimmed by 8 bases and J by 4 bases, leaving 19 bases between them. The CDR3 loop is CASSQDEGGGNTIYF. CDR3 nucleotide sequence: TGTGCCAGCAGCCAAGATGAGGGGGGAGGAAACACCATATATTTT.

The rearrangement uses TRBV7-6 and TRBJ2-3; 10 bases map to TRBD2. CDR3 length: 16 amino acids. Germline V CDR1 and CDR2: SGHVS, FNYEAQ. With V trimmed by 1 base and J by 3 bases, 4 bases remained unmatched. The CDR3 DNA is TGTGCCAGCAGCTTAGAAGCGGGAGGGCCGACAGATACGCAGTATTTT. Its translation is CASSLEAGGPTDTQYF.

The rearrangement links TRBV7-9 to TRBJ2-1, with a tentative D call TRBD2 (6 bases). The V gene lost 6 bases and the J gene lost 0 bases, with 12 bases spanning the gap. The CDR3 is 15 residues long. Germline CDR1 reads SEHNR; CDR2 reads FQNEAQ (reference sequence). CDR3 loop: CASSSLASSYNEQFF. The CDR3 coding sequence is TGTGCCAGCAGTTCACTAGCCAGCTCCTACAATGAGCAGTTCTTC.

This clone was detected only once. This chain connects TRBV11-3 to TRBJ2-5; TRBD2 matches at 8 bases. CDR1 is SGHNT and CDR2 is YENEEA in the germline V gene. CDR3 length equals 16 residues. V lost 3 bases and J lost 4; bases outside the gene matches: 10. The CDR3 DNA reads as TGTGCCAGCAGCTTGGTTGTGGCGGGAGGAGGAGAGACCCAGTACTTC. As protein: CASSLVVAGGGETQYF.

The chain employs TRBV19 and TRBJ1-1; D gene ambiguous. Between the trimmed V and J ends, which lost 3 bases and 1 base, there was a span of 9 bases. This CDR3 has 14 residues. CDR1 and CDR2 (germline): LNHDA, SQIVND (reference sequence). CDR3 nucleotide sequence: TGTGCCAGTAGTATCCCCGGCAAGAACACTGAAGCTTTCTTT. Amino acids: CASSIPGKNTEAFF.

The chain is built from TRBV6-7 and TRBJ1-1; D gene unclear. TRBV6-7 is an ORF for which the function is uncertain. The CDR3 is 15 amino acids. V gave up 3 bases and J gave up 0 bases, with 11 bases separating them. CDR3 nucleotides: TGTGCCAGCAGTTATCTCGGCGACATGAACACTGAAGCTTTCTTT. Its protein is CASSYLGDMNTEAFF.

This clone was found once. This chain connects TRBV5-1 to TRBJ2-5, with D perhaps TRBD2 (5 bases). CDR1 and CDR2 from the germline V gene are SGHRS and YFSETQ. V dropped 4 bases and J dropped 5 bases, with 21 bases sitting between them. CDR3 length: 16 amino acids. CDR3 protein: CASSLIPLGRRETQYF. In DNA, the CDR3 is TGCGCCAGCAGCCTAATCCCATTGGGGAGAAGGGAGACCCAGTACTTC.

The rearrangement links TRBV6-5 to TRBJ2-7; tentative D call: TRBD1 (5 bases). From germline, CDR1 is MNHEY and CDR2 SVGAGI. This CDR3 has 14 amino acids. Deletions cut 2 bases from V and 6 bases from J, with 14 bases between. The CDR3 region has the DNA TGTGCCAGCAGTTACGCGGCCTTAGGGGCCGAGCAGTACTTC. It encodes CASSYAALGAEQYF.

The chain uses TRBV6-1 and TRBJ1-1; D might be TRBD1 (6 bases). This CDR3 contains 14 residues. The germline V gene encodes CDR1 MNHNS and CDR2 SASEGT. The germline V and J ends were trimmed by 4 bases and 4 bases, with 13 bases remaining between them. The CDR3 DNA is TGTGCCAGCAGTGCGAACACAGGGAGCACTGAAGCTTTCTTT. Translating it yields CASSANTGSTEAFF.

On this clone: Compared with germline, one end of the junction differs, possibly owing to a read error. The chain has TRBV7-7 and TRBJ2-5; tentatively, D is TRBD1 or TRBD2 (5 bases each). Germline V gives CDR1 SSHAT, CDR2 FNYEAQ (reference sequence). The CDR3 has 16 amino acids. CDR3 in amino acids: CASSEGTRTSTKTQYF. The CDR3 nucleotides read TGTGCTAGCAGCGAGGGCACCAGGACATCAACGAAGACCCAGTACTTC. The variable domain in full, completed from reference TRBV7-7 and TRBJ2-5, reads GAGVSQSPRYKVTKRGQDVTLRCDPISSHATLYWYQQALGQGPEFLTYFNYEAQPDKSGLPSDRFSAERPEGSISTLTIQRTEQRDSAMYRCASSEGTRTSTKTQYFGPGTRLLVL.

DNA of the CDR3: TGTGCCAGCAGTTTGGGGAACGGGGAGCTGTTTTTT. Translation: CASSLGNGELFF. The rearrangement links TRBV27 to TRBJ2-2; D not resolved. There are 12 residues in the CDR3. The germline V gene encodes CDR1 MNHEY and CDR2 SMNVEV (reference sequence). Deletions cut 3 bases from V and 7 bases from J, with 6 bases between.

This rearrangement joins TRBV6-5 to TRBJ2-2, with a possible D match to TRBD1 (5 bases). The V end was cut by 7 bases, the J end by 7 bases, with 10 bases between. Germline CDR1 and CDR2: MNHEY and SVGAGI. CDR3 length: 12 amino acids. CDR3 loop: CASTRQGGELFF. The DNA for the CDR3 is TGTGCCAGCACCAGGCAGGGCGGGGAGCTGTTTTTT.

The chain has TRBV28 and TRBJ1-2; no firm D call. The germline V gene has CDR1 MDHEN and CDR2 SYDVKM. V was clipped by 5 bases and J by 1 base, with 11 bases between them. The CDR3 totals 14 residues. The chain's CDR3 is CASSPASGNYGYTF. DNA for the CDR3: TGTGCCAGCAGTCCCGCGAGCGGTAACTATGGCTACACCTTC.

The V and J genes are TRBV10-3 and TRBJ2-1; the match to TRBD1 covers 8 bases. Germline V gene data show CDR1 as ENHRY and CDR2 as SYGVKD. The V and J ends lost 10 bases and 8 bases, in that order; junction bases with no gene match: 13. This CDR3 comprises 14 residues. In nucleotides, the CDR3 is TGTGCCAGCGAACAGGGGGTCGGAGGCGATGAGCAGTTCTTC. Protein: CASEQGVGGDEQFF.

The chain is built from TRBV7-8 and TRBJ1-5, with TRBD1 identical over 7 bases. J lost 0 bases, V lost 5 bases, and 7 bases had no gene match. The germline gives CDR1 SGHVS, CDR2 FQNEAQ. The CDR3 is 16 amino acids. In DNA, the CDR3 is TGTGCCAGCAGCCCACGGGACAGAAATAGCAATCAGCCCCAGCATTTT. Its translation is CASSPRDRNSNQPQHF.

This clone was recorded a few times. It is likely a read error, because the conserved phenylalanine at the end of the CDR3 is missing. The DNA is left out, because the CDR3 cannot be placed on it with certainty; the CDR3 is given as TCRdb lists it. CDR3 residues: CASSPTDGTAPRPSD. The chain is built from TRBV6-1 and TRBJ1-2. The CDR3 is 15 amino acids long, termini counted. From germline, CDR1 is MNHNS and CDR2 SASEGT.

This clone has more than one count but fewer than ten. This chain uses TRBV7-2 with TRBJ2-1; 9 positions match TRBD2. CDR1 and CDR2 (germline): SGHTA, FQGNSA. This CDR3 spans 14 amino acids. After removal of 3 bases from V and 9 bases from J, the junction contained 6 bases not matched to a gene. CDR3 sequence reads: CASSFLGTSSEQFF. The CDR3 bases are TGTGCCAGCAGCTTTCTAGGGACTAGCAGTGAGCAGTTCTTC.

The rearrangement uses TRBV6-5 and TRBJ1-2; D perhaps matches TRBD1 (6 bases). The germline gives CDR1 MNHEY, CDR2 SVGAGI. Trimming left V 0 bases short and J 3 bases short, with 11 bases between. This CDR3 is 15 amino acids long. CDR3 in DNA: TGTGCCAGCAGTTACTCGGAGGGGGAAGACTATGGCTACACCTTC. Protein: CASSYSEGEDYGYTF.

CDR3 in amino acids: CASSQGQSNQPQHF. The CDR3 nucleotides read TGTGCCAGTAGTCAGGGGCAAAGCAATCAGCCCCAGCATTTT. The rearrangement links TRBV19 to TRBJ1-5; the D gene is possibly TRBD1 (6 bases). The CDR3 is 14 residues long. The V gene lost 5 bases and the J gene lost 1 base, with 9 bases spanning the gap. Germline CDR1 reads LNHDA; CDR2 reads SQIVND (reference sequence). The entire variable domain, with the rest obtained from reference TRBV19 and TRBJ1-5, is as follows: DGGITQSPKYLFRKEGQNVTLSCEQNLNHDAMYWYRQDPGQGLRLIYYSQIVNDFQKGDIAEGYSVSREKKESFPLTVTSAQKNPTAFYLCASSQGQSNQPQHFGDGTRLSIL.

The DNA for the CDR3 is TGTGCCAGCAGTCCGACCGGGACTAGCGGGAATAGCTCCTACAATGAGCAGTTCTTC. Its translation: CASSPTGTSGNSSYNEQFF. The gene calls are TRBV11-3 and TRBJ2-1, with 13 nucleotides matching TRBD2. Germline V lookup: CDR1 SGHNT, CDR2 YENEEA. The CDR3 runs to 19 residues. The V gene end was trimmed by 6 bases and the J gene end by 0 bases; junction bases not matched to a gene: 11.

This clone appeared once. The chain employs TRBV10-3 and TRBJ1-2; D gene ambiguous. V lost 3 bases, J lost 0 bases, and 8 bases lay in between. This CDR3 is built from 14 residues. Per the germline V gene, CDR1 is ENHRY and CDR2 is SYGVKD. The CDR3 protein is CAISDWTSNYGYTF. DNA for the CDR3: TGTGCCATCAGTGACTGGACGTCTAACTATGGCTACACCTTC.

The CDR3 protein is CASSTPGQGAYNEQFF. DNA of the CDR3: TGTGCCAGTAGTACCCCGGGACAGGGGGCCTACAATGAGCAGTTCTTC. V and J are TRBV19 and TRBJ2-1, with 11 bases identical to TRBD1. The CDR3 consists of 16 residues. Trimming took 4 bases from V and 2 from J; bases not matched to a gene: 4. The germline V gene has CDR1 LNHDA and CDR2 SQIVND (reference sequence).

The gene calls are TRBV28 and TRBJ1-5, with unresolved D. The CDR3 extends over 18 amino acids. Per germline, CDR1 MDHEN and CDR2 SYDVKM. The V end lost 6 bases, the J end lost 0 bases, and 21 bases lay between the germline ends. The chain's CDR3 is CASRPRLNSRYSNQPQHF. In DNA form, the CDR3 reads TGTGCCAGCAGACCACGGTTGAACAGCCGATATAGCAATCAGCCCCAGCATTTT.

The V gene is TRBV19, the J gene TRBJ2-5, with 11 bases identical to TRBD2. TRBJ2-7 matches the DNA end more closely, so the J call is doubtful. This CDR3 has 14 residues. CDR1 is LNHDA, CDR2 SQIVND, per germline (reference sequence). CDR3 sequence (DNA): TGTGCCAGCACGCGGACTAGCGGGTCCTACGAGCAGTACTTC. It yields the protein CASTRTSGSYEQYF.